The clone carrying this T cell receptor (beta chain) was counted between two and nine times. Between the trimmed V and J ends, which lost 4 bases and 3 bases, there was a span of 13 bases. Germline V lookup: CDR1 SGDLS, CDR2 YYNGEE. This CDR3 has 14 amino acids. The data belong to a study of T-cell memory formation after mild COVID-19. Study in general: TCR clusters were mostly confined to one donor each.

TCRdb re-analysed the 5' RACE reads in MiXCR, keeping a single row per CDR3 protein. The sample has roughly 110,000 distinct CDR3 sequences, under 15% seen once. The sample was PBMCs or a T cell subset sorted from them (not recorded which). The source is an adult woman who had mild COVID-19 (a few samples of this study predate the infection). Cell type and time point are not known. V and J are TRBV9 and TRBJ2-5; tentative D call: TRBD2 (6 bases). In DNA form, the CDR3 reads TGTGCCAGCAGCCAGGCGGGGTCGAAAGAGACCCAGTACTTC. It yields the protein CASSQAGSKETQYF.